This is a list of T cell receptor beta chains from one sample in a study of CD8 T cells in ankylosing spondylitis. TCRdb re-analysed the 5' RACE reads in MiXCR, keeping a single row per CDR3 protein. The sample carries 300,000 to 400,000 distinct CDR3 sequences, about 20% recorded once. Sequences were obtained from blood, either unsorted or a sorted T cell fraction (not recorded which). These TCRs come from a male donor with ankylosing spondylitis. CDR3s include the opening cysteine and the closing phenylalanine or tryptophan. A D gene is named only where the DNA matches it firmly. The listing skips clone size in some rows; elsewhere it reads once, few, many or a size class.

v_call	clone_size	d_call	j_call	cdr3_nt	cdr3_aa
TRBV20-1	few	TRBD2	TRBJ2-3	TGCAGTGCTAGACTAGCGGGAATCACAGATACGCAGTATTTT	CSARLAGITDTQYF
TRBV29-1	many	TRBD1	TRBJ1-1	TGCAGCGTTGAGACAGGGGGGAACACTGAAGCTTTCTTT	CSVETGGNTEAFF
TRBV27	.	.	TRBJ1-1	TGTGCCAGCAGTTTAGGGGACCGTCACACTGAAGCTTTCTTT	CASSLGDRHTEAFF
TRBV9	.	TRBD2	TRBJ2-5	TGTGCCAGCAGCGTAGGAGGGCTAGCGGGCGGAGAGACCCAGTACTTC	CASSVGGLAGGETQYF
TRBV4-2	few	TRBD1	TRBJ2-3	TGTGCCAGCAGCCAACGACAGGGGTCAACAGATACGCAGTATTTT	CASSQRQGSTDTQYF
TRBV10-3	.	.	TRBJ2-2	TGTGCCATCAGTGACAACAACAAGAACACCGGGGAGCTGTTTTTT	CAISDNNKNTGELFF
TRBV7-6	many	.	TRBJ1-5	TGTGCCAGCAGCTTAGCGGAAGAACAGCCCCAGCATTTT	CASSLAEEQPQHF
TRBV20-1	.	.	TRBJ2-7	TGCAGTTCTGGAGACGGGGAACAGTACTTC	CSSGDGEQYF
TRBV20-1	.	TRBD2	TRBJ2-7	TGCAGTGCTAGAGGGCGGGGGGCGGTATACGAGCAGTACTTC	CSARGRGAVYEQYF
TRBV28	.	.	TRBJ1-4	TGTGCCAGCAGTTTATCGGGGGGCGATGAAAAACTGTTTTTT	CASSLSGGDEKLFF
TRBV20-1	few	.	TRBJ1-2	TGCAGTGCTAGTCGGGGCGACATCCCTGGCTACACCTTC	CSASRGDIPGYTF
TRBV7-2	.	.	TRBJ2-7	TGTGCCAGCAGCTTGGCGAGAGCCCACGAGCAGTACTTC	CASSLARAHEQYF
TRBV12-5	.	.	TRBJ2-5	TGTGCTAGTGGCCCCGGGCCAAGCTACCAAGAGACCCAGTACTTC	CASGPGPSYQETQYF
TRBV5-1	.	.	TRBJ1-4	TGCGCCAGCAGCTTAAGTCCAACTAATGAAAAACTGTTTTTT	CASSLSPTNEKLFF